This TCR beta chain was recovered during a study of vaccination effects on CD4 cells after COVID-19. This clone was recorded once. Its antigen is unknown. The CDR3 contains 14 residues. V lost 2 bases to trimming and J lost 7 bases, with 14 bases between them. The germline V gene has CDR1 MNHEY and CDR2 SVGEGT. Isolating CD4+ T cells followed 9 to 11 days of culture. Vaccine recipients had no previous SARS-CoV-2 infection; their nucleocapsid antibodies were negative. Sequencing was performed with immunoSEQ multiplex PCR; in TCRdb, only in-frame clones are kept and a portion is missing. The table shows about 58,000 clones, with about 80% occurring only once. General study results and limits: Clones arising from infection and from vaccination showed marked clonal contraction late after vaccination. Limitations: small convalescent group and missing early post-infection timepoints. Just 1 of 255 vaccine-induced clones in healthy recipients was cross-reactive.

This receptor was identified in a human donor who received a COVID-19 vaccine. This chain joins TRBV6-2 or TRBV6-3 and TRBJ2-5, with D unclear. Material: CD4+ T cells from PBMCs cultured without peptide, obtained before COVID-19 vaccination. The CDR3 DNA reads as TGTGCCAGCAGTTACCCCGGTACGCGCGGGACCCAGTACTTC. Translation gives CASSYPGTRGTQYF.